These 21 T cell receptor beta chains came from one sample sequenced in a study of T cells in Graves' hyperthyroidism and ophthalmopathy. TCR beta CDR3 sequences were amplified from RNA transcripts. Initially, a first-round RT-PCR of the TCR CDR3 employed the HTBI primer set. TCRdb recomputed calls from the multiplex PCR reads with MiXCR, one row per CDR3 protein. The sample consists of a few hundred thousand distinct CDR3 sequences, under 25% of them appearing once. The sample was blood. The receptors shown here come from a woman between 65 and 79 years old with Graves' ophthalmopathy.

This clonotype has only a few counts. V usage is TRBV3-1 and J usage is TRBJ2-5; maybe TRBD2 (7 bases). CDR3 size: 14 residues. Germline V CDR1 and CDR2: LGHDT, YNNKEL (reference sequence). V lost 6 bases, J lost 7 bases, and 18 bases lay in between. The CDR3 region has the DNA TGTGCCAGCAGACCCCGGGGGGCCGGTGGGACCCAGTACTTC. This gives the protein CASRPRGAGGTQYF.

This rearrangement joins TRBV7-9 to TRBJ2-7; maybe TRBD2 (6 bases). The V end was cut by 5 bases, the J end by 0 bases, with 11 bases between. Germline values: CDR1 SEHNR, CDR2 FQNEAQ (reference sequence). CDR3 length: 14 residues. CDR3 bases: TGTGCCAGCAGCCCTAGCGCCCTCTCCTACGAGCAGTACTTC. It codes for CASSPSALSYEQYF.

The chain recombines TRBV28 with TRBJ2-2; 9 bases map to TRBD1. This CDR3 region has 15 residues. The V segment lost 10 bases and the J segment 4 bases; nucleotides outside the gene matches: 10. Germline V gives CDR1 MDHEN, CDR2 SYDVKM. CDR3 protein: CATKRNRGPTGELFF. Written as DNA, the CDR3 is TGTGCCACCAAGCGCAACAGGGGGCCCACCGGGGAGCTGTTTTTT. The variable domain in full, completed from reference TRBV28 and TRBJ2-2, reads DVKVTQSSRYLVKRTGEKVFLECVQDMDHENMFWYRQDPGLGLRLIYFSYDVKMKEKGDIPEGYSVSREKKERFSLILESASTNQTSMYLCATKRNRGPTGELFFGEGSRLTVL.

This clonotype was found a few times. CDR3 region: CASSLSAGGETQYF. The CDR3 nucleotides are TGTGCCAGCAGTTTATCAGCGGGAGGAGAGACCCAGTACTTC. The chain carries TRBV12-3 or TRBV12-4 and TRBJ2-5; 9 bases match TRBD2. The V gene end was trimmed by 2 bases and the J gene end by 4 bases; junction bases not matched to a gene: 2. This CDR3 is built from 14 residues.

This chain connects TRBV12-3 or TRBV12-4 to TRBJ2-7; D is uncertain. V was shortened by 5 bases and J by 6 bases, with 11 bases between the two germline ends. This CDR3 has 12 amino acids. The CDR3 nucleotides are TGTGCCAGCAGTGATGGGTCGATCGAGCAGTACTTC. Residues: CASSDGSIEQYF.

This clonotype turned up a few times. The chain joins TRBV6-2 or TRBV6-3 to TRBJ1-6; tentative D call: TRBD1 (6 bases). Looked up from germline, CDR1 is MNHEY and CDR2 is SVGEGT. The CDR3 extends over 16 amino acids. Trimming removed 4 bases at V and 7 bases at J, with 17 bases between. Here the CDR3 DNA reads TGTGCCAGCAGTTTCACCTTACAGGGAAGGAATTCACCCCTCCACTTT. Translation: CASSFTLQGRNSPLHF.

This clonotype was counted a few times. The genes are TRBV6-5 and TRBJ2-5, with TRBD1 matching over 9 bases. The CDR3 is made up of 15 amino acids. CDR1 and CDR2 from the germline V gene are MNHEY and SVGAGI. With 2 bases clipped from V and 4 bases from J, the junction kept 5 bases outside the gene matches. The CDR3 DNA follows: TGTGCCAGCAGTTACGGGGGACAGGGCAGAGAGACCCAGTACTTC. It encodes CASSYGGQGRETQYF.

This clonotype appeared a few times. The chain recombines TRBV29-1 with TRBJ1-2; D possibly corresponds to TRBD1 (5 bases). Germline CDR1 reads SQVTM; CDR2 reads ANQGSEA. Trimming pared 5 bases from V and 0 bases from J, leaving 10 bases between. The CDR3 spans 13 residues. Here the CDR3 reads CSVHGGSNYGYTF. DNA of the CDR3: TGCAGCGTTCACGGGGGGTCTAACTATGGCTACACCTTC.

Concerning this clonotype itself: A read error is possible here, since a much larger clone lies one base away. No conserved phenylalanine or tryptophan ends this CDR3, so it is likely a read error. The gene calls are TRBV28 and TRBJ1-2; D may be TRBD1 (6 bases). CDR1 and CDR2 from the germline V gene are MDHEN and SYDVKM. V was trimmed by 5 bases and J by 2 bases, leaving 15 bases between them. CDR3 length: 15 amino acids. Here the CDR3 DNA reads TGTGCCAGCAGTCTCAGGGGCAGATCCAACTATGGCTACACCCTC. This codes for CASSLRGRSNYGYTL.

The chain uses TRBV7-9 and TRBJ2-2; 10 positions agree with TRBD1. CDR3 length equals 17 residues. V trimming: 2 bases; J trimming: 4 bases; junction bases outside the gene matches: 7. Germline CDR1 is SEHNR and CDR2 is FQNEAQ (reference sequence). The CDR3 DNA sequence: TGTGCCAGCAGCTTACTTATCGGACAGGGGGGCACCGGGGAGCTGTTTTTT. This sequence encodes CASSLLIGQGGTGELFF.

This clonotype appeared many times. The V and J genes are TRBV2 and TRBJ2-5; D remains ambiguous. The CDR3 extends over 12 amino acids. V was pared by 6 bases and J by 7 bases, with 12 bases between. Germline CDR1 SNHLY, CDR2 FYNNEI. CDR3 sequence: CASSERRVTQYF. The CDR3 region has the DNA TGTGCCAGCAGCGAGAGAAGGGTGACCCAGTACTTC.

This chain joins TRBV20-1 and TRBJ2-7; no clear D. V lost 1 base and J 3 bases, leaving 19 bases between the germline ends. The CDR3 sequence is 16 residues long. The germline gives CDR1 DFQATT, CDR2 SNEGSKA (reference sequence). The DNA of the CDR3 is TGCAGTGCTAGAGGCCCCCCCCCCGGCTCGGACTACGAGCAGTACTTC. Residues: CSARGPPPGSDYEQYF.

The V call is TRBV30, the J call TRBJ1-2; D gene uncertain. Germline values: CDR1 GTSNPN, CDR2 SVGIG (reference sequence). This CDR3 spans 14 amino acids. V was cut by 0 bases and J by 2 bases, with 10 bases left in between. CDR3 sequence (DNA): TGTGCCTGGAGTGTAGGTCACCTCAACTATGGCTACACCTTC. Protein product: CAWSVGHLNYGYTF.

This clonotype was found a few times. The J gene is TRBJ2-2, the V gene TRBV3-1; D gene ambiguous. The CDR3 totals 16 residues. The V gene's germline CDR1 is LGHDT and CDR2 YNNKEL (reference sequence). Deletions cut 2 bases from V and 9 bases from J, with 19 bases between. The CDR3 sequence is CASSQPVQTLGRELFF. DNA for the CDR3: TGTGCCAGCAGCCAACCCGTCCAGACCTTAGGGCGGGAGCTGTTTTTT. The variable domain in full, with the rest retrieved from reference TRBV3-1 and TRBJ2-2, is DTAVSQTPKYLVTQMGNDKSIKCEQNLGHDTMYWYKQDSKKFLKIMFSYNNKELIINETVPNRFSPKSPDKAHLNLHINSLELGDSAVYFCASSQPVQTLGRELFFGEGSRLTVL.

The chain couples TRBV3-1 to TRBJ2-7; either TRBD1 or TRBD2 may fit D (5 bases each). V was clipped by 1 base and J by 2 bases, with 9 bases between them. The CDR3 runs to 14 residues. Germline lookup yields CDR1 LGHDT and CDR2 YNNKEL (reference sequence). The CDR3 nucleotides are TGTGCCAGCAGCCAAGTGGGGGAGACCTACGAGCAGTACTTC. Translation gives CASSQVGETYEQYF.

This clonotype was seen many times. The J gene is TRBJ1-4, the V gene TRBV7-9, with no clear D. Germline loops: CDR1 SEHNR, CDR2 FQNEAQ (reference sequence). The CDR3 runs to 11 residues. Trimming removed 5 bases at V and 6 bases at J, with 4 bases between. The CDR3 reads CASSRDEKLFF. CDR3 nucleotide sequence: TGTGCCAGCAGCCGGGATGAAAAACTGTTTTTT.

This clonotype was counted a few times. The gene calls are TRBV7-2 and TRBJ2-5, with TRBD1 identical over 8 bases. The CDR3 sequence is 15 residues long. The trim removed 0 bases at V and 5 bases at J, leaving 5 bases unmatched. Germline-derived CDR1 and CDR2 are SGHTA and FQGNSA. For the CDR3, the DNA is TGTGCCAGCAGCTTAGCGGGGACAGGTTTGGAGACCCAGTACTTC. Translated: CASSLAGTGLETQYF.

This chain's CDR3 is CASSGYSDTQYF. The CDR3 coding sequence is TGCGCCAGCAGCGGTTATAGTGATACGCAGTATTTT. V and J are TRBV5-1 and TRBJ2-3; the D is unclear. Deletions cut 4 bases from V and 6 bases from J, with 9 bases between. Germline lookup yields CDR1 SGHRS and CDR2 YFSETQ. This CDR3 contains 12 residues.

This clonotype was picked up many times. The V and J genes are TRBV2 and TRBJ2-1; D gene unclear. The germline V and J ends were trimmed by 7 bases and 0 bases, with 13 bases remaining between them. CDR1 is SNHLY and CDR2 is FYNNEI in the germline V gene. The CDR3 has 15 amino acids. CDR3: CASNPTRSSYNEQFF. CDR3 nucleotide sequence: TGTGCCAGCAACCCGACCCGGAGCTCCTACAATGAGCAGTTCTTC.

This clonotype came up a few times. The chain combines TRBV19 with TRBJ2-3; 9 bases align to TRBD2. The CDR3 contains 18 residues. After removal of 7 bases from V and 2 bases from J, the junction contained 16 bases not matched to a gene. The germline V gene has CDR1 LNHDA and CDR2 SQIVND (reference sequence). CDR3 coding DNA: TGTGCCAGTACCCCCCGGCGTAGCGGGAGACGCGTCACAGATACGCAGTATTTT. Amino acid sequence: CASTPRRSGRRVTDTQYF.

This clonotype showed up just a few times. The chain has TRBV7-6 and TRBJ1-5, with D unresolved. Germline CDR1 and CDR2: SGHVS and FNYEAQ. The CDR3 sequence is 13 residues long. V dropped 2 bases and J dropped 5 bases, with 7 bases sitting between them. The CDR3 DNA reads TGTGCCAGCAGCTTACGGCAGTATCAGCCCCAGCATTTT. Its translation: CASSLRQYQPQHF.